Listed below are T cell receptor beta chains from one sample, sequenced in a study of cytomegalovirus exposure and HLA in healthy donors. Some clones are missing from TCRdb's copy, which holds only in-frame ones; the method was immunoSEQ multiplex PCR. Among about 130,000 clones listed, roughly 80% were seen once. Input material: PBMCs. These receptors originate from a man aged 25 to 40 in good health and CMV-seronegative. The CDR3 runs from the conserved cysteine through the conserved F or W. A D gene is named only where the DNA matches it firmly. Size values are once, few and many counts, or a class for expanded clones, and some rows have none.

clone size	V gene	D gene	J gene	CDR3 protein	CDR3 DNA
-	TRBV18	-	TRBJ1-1	CASSPLAQGSEAFF	TGTGCCAGCTCACCCTTAGCACAGGGTTCTGAAGCTTTCTTT
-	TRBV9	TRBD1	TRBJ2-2	CASNLRGTGRDGELFF	TGTGCCAGCAACCTCCGGGGGACAGGGCGTGACGGGGAGCTGTTTTTT
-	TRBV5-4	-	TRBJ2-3	CASSRWWGGTDTQYF	TGTGCCAGCAGCAGGTGGTGGGGAGGCACAGATACGCAGTATTTT
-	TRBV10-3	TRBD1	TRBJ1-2	CAIKRDRDYGYTF	TGTGCCATCAAACGGGACAGGGACTATGGCTACACCTTC
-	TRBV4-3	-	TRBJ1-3	CASSQEGEGTGNTIYF	TGCGCCAGCAGCCAAGAAGGGGAGGGAACCGGAAACACCATATATTTT
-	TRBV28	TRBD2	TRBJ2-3	CAWGSGSADTQYF	TGTGCCTGGGGTAGCGGGAGTGCAGATACGCAGTATTTT
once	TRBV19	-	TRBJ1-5	CASSTQKLSQPQHF	TGTGCCAGTAGTACGCAAAAACTTAGCCAGCCCCAGCATTTT
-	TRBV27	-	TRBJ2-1	CASSWGIGGSRNEQFF	TGTGCCAGCAGTTGGGGGATAGGAGGGAGTAGAAATGAGCAGTTCTTC
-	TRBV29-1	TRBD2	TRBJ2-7	CSVDPGGTYEQYF	TGCAGCGTTGATCCGGGAGGGACCTACGAGCAGTACTTC
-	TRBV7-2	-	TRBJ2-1	CASSFYDSNEQFF	TGTGCCAGCAGCTTCTATGACTCGAATGAGCAGTTCTTC
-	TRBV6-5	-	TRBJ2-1	CAGSYAAYNEQFF	TGTGCCGGCAGTTACGCAGCCTACAATGAGCAGTTCTTC
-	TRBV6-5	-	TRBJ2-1	CASSYGRRGGFDEQFF	TGTGCCAGCAGTTACGGAAGGCGAGGGGGTTTTGATGAGCAGTTCTTC
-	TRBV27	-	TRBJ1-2	CASKATAGQRYGYTF	TGTGCCAGCAAAGCCACCGCCGGACAGAGATATGGCTACACCTTC
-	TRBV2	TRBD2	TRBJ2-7	CASSGLAVIYEQYF	TGTGCCAGCAGTGGACTAGCGGTTATCTACGAGCAGTACTTC
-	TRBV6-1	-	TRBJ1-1	CASSRLKTEAFF	TGTGCCAGCAGTCGACTTAAAACTGAAGCTTTCTTT
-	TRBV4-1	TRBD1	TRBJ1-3	CASSRLQGVGNTIYF	TGCGCCAGCAGCCGCCTACAGGGGGTTGGAAACACCATATATTTT
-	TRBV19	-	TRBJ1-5	CASTPQASNGNQPQHF	TGTGCCAGTACCCCCCAGGCCTCGAATGGCAATCAGCCCCAGCATTTT
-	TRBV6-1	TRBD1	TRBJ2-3	CASSEAGTGGRDTQYF	TGTGCCAGCAGTGAAGCCGGGACAGGGGGCAGAGATACGCAGTATTTT
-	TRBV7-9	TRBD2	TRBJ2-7	CASTEDRVLAGDEQYF	TGTGCCAGCACCGAGGACAGGGTGCTAGCGGGAGACGAGCAGTACTTC
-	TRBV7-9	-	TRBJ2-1	CASTPTGSSYNEQFF	TGTGCCAGCACACCCACTGGGAGCTCCTACAATGAGCAGTTCTTC
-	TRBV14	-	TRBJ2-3	CASSQVAGQRVDTQYF	TGTGCCAGCAGCCAAGTAGCGGGACAGAGGGTAGATACGCAGTATTTT
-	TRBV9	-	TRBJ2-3	CASSVVGTSTDTQYF	TGTGCCAGCAGCGTAGTCGGGACTAGCACAGATACGCAGTATTTT
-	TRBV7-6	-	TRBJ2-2	CASSFRQAGELFF	TGTGCCAGCAGCTTCAGGCAGGCCGGGGAGCTGTTTTTT
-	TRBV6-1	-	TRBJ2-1	CASSDLGQGSYNEQFF	TGTGCCAGCAGTGACTTGGGTCAGGGATCCTACAATGAGCAGTTCTTC
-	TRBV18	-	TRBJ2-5	CASSPQGETQYF	TGTGCCAGCTCACCGCAGGGAGAGACCCAGTACTTC
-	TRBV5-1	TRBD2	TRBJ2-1	CASSLVGLAGETFF	TGCGCCAGCAGCTTGGTGGGACTAGCGGGAGAAACGTTCTTC
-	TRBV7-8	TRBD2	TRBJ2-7	CASSLAGTSGTVQYF	TGTGCCAGCAGCTTAGCGGGGACTAGCGGGACGGTGCAGTACTTC
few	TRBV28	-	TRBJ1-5	CASSSVFSVQPQHF	TGTGCCAGCAGTTCAGTCTTCTCTGTGCAGCCCCAGCATTTT
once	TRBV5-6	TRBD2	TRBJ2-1	CASSLASGGWNEQFF	TGTGCCAGCAGCTTGGCGTCGGGGGGGTGGAATGAGCAGTTCTTC
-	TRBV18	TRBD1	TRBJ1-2	CASSPEIGQGRFGYTF	TGTGCCAGCTCACCCGAGATTGGACAGGGTCGTTTTGGCTACACCTTC
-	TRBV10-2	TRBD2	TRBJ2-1	CASSESTSGIKQFF	TGCGCCAGCAGTGAGTCGACTAGCGGTATAAAGCAGTTCTTC
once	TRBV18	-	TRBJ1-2	CASSLGEDYTF	TGTGCCAGCTCACTGGGGGAGGATTACACCTTC
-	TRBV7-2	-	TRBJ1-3	CASRPWESGNTIYF	TGTGCCAGCAGGCCTTGGGAGTCTGGAAACACCATATATTTT
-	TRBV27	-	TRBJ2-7	CASSAWGGEFGQYF	TGTGCCAGCAGTGCCTGGGGGGGCGAATTTGGGCAGTACTTC
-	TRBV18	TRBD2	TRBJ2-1	CASSGWEGRNEQFF	TGTGCCAGCTCTGGTTGGGAGGGCCGGAATGAGCAGTTCTTC
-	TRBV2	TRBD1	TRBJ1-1	CATGGQMNTEAFF	TGTGCCACCGGGGGACAGATGAACACTGAAGCTTTCTTT
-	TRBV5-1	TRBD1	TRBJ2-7	CASSGPQGYEQYF	TGCGCCAGCAGCGGTCCACAGGGGTACGAGCAGTACTTC
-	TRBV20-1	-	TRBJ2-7	CSAGPYEQYF	TGCAGTGCTGGCCCCTACGAGCAGTACTTC
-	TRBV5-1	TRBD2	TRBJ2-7	CASSLRASGSIPHYEQYF	TGCGCCAGCAGCTTGAGGGCTAGCGGGAGTATCCCACACTACGAGCAGTACTTC
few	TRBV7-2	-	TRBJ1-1	CASSFDPQYTEAFF	TGTGCCAGCAGCTTCGACCCACAGTACACTGAAGCTTTCTTT
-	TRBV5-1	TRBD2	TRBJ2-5	CASSLSGATQETQYF	TGCGCCAGCAGCTTAAGCGGGGCGACCCAAGAGACCCAGTACTTC
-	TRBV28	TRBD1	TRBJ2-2	CASSFPGGNTGELFF	TGTGCCAGCAGTTTCCCAGGGGGGAACACCGGGGAGCTGTTTTTT
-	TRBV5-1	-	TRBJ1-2	CASSLEQLDGYTF	TGCGCCAGCAGCTTGGAACAGCTTGATGGCTACACCTTC
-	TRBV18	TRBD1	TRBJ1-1	CASSPPGTGVVNTEAFF	TGTGCCAGCTCACCACCAGGGACAGGGGTAGTGAACACTGAAGCTTTCTTT
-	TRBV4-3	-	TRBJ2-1	CASSERYVRDSSRFF	TGCGCCAGCAGCGAACGATATGTTCGGGATTCGTCGCGGTTCTTC
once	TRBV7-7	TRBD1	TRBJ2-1	CASSLADRGHHEQFF	TGTGCCAGCAGCTTAGCGGACAGGGGGCATCATGAGCAGTTCTTC
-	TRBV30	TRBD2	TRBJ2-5	CAWSTGGTQYF	TGTGCCTGGAGTACGGGAGGGACCCAGTACTTC
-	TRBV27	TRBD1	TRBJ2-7	CASSPDRTGGTYEQYF	TGTGCCAGCAGTCCGGATCGGACAGGGGGCACCTACGAGCAGTACTTC
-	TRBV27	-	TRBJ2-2	CASRGHVNTGELFF	TGTGCCAGCAGGGGACACGTAAACACCGGGGAGCTGTTTTTT
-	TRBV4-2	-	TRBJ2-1	CASSQVGGYASSYNEQFF	TGTGCCAGCAGCCAAGTGGGCGGGTATGCTAGCTCCTACAATGAGCAGTTCTTC
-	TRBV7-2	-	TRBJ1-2	CASSLGARTAGYGYTF	TGTGCCAGCAGCTTAGGGGCAAGGACAGCCGGCTATGGCTACACCTTC
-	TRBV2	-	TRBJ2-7	CASRARVGTRTYEQYF	TGTGCCAGCAGAGCACGGGTTGGGACAAGGACCTACGAGCAGTACTTC
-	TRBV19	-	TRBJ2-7	CASSPSAYSYEQYF	TGTGCCAGTAGCCCTAGCGCCTACTCCTACGAGCAGTACTTC